These 32 T cell receptor beta chains were sequenced from one sample in a study of T cells after yellow fever vaccination. From the 5' RACE reads, TCRdb called clonotypes with MiXCR, one entry per CDR3 protein. This sample has 500,000 to 650,000 distinct CDR3 sequences; less than 15% occur once, and the top ten carry 11% to 15%. The source was PBMCs, collected on the day of the yellow fever booster vaccination. The receptors were gathered from a man aged 25 to 45 who received the YFV17D yellow fever vaccine.

This clonotype was counted only a few times. V and J are TRBV19 and TRBJ2-1; either TRBD1 or TRBD2 may supply D (6 bases each). Trimming left V 4 bases short and J 6 bases short, with 16 bases between. Germline assignment: CDR1 LNHDA and CDR2 SQIVND (reference sequence). The CDR3 spans 15 residues. CDR3 loop: CASSRGAVQGNEQFF. CDR3 nucleotide sequence: TGTGCCAGTAGTAGGGGGGCTGTACAGGGCAATGAGCAGTTCTTC.

This chain connects TRBV20-1 to TRBJ2-4, with D tentatively TRBD1 (5 bases). Germline V gives CDR1 DFQATT, CDR2 SNEGSKA (reference sequence). V shed 3 bases and J shed 9 bases, with 9 bases lying between them. The CDR3 sequence is 11 residues long. CDR3 residues: CSARKQVIQYF. The DNA of the CDR3 is TGCAGTGCTAGGAAACAGGTCATTCAGTACTTC.

The CDR3: CSVALGLGREQYF. The CDR3 DNA reads as TGCAGCGTTGCCCTAGGACTAGGGAGGGAGCAGTACTTC. This chain links TRBV29-1 with TRBJ2-7; 7 bases are shared with TRBD2. Germline assignment: CDR1 SQVTM and CDR2 ANQGSEA. V lost 4 bases and J lost 7; bases outside the gene matches: 10. This CDR3 is built from 13 residues.

This chain links TRBV9 with TRBJ1-2; no clear D gene. The CDR3 runs to 13 residues. The germline gives CDR1 SGDLS, CDR2 YYNGEE. Trimming took 0 bases from V and 6 from J, leaving 9 bases between them. CDR3 in amino acids: CASSVVSGHGYTF. DNA for the CDR3: TGTGCCAGCAGCGTAGTGTCAGGCCATGGCTACACCTTC.

The chain recombines TRBV19 with TRBJ1-5, with a possible D match to TRBD1 (5 bases). The CDR3 is made up of 12 amino acids. V lost 8 bases to trimming and J lost 5 bases, with 10 bases between them. The germline CDR1 and CDR2 sequences are LNHDA and SQIVND (reference sequence). CDR3 nucleotides: TGTGCCAGTCGAGGAGGGGATCAGCCCCAGCATTTT. This translates into CASRGGDQPQHF.

This chain links TRBV5-4 with TRBJ1-6; D possibly corresponds to TRBD1 (5 bases). The CDR3 totals 14 residues. Trimming took 4 bases from V and 6 from J, leaving 11 bases between them. Per the germline V gene, CDR1 is SGHNT and CDR2 is YYREEE (reference sequence). The CDR3 DNA reads TGTGCCAGCAGCCACCGGGACTTTAATTCACCCCTCCACTTT. It is translated as CASSHRDFNSPLHF. Together with reference TRBV5-4 and TRBJ1-6, the CDR3 gives the full variable domain: ETGVTQSPTHLIKTRGQQVTLRCSSQSGHNTVSWYQQALGQGPQFIFQYYREEENGRGNFPPRFSGLQFPNYSSELNVNALELDDSALYLCASSHRDFNSPLHFGNGTRLTVT.

The V gene is TRBV7-3, the J gene TRBJ2-2; 13 bases line up with TRBD2. The germline V gene has CDR1 SGHTA and CDR2 FQGTGA. The junction had 3 bases not matched to a gene; V was cut back by 5 bases and J by 6 bases. This CDR3 comprises 15 residues. The DNA of the CDR3 is TGTGCCAGCAGCCGGACTAGCGGGAGCCCCGGGGAGCTGTTTTTT. Translated, it gives CASSRTSGSPGELFF.

The J gene is TRBJ2-1, the V gene TRBV24-1; weak D call: TRBD1 (5 bases). Trimming cost V 2 bases and J 8 bases, with 6 bases left between them. Germline loops: CDR1 KGHDR, CDR2 SFDVKD. The CDR3 length is 12 residues. CDR3 protein: CATSDSGHEQFF. CDR3 bases: TGTGCCACCAGTGATTCAGGGCATGAGCAGTTCTTC.

V gene TRBV4-3 combines with J gene TRBJ2-7; D unclear. The CDR3 covers 15 residues. The germline V and J ends were trimmed by 0 bases and 2 bases, with 11 bases remaining between them. Per the germline V gene, CDR1 is LGHNA and CDR2 is YSLEER. The CDR3 region has the DNA TGCGCCAGCAGCCAAGATCGGAGACCCACCTACGAGCAGTACTTC. This encodes CASSQDRRPTYEQYF.

The chain employs TRBV7-9 and TRBJ2-2, with 7 bases that match TRBD2. The V and J ends lost 6 bases and 2 bases, in that order; junction bases with no gene match: 6. Germline-derived CDR1 and CDR2 are SEHNR and FQNEAQ (reference sequence). The CDR3 sequence is 15 residues long. Written as DNA, the CDR3 is TGTGCCAGCAGGAAATCAGCGGGAAACACCGGGGAGCTGTTTTTT. Amino acids: CASRKSAGNTGELFF.

In its sample, this clonotype was seen a few times. The chain links TRBV20-1 to TRBJ2-7, with D possibly being TRBD1 or TRBD2 (5 bases each). CDR3 length: 15 residues. Germline CDR1 and CDR2: DFQATT and SNEGSKA (reference sequence). V lost 3 bases, J lost 2 bases, and 17 bases lay in between. CDR3 nucleotide sequence: TGCAGTGCTAGTGGGGACCGCGCATATCCCTACGAGCAGTACTTC. Amino acids: CSASGDRAYPYEQYF.

This clonotype was observed at least ten times. The rearrangement links TRBV12-3 or TRBV12-4 to TRBJ2-3, with 8 bases fitting TRBD1. The V and J ends lost 6 bases and 2 bases, in that order; junction bases with no gene match: 7. CDR3 length: 15 residues. The CDR3 spells CASSQGANPTDTQYF. The CDR3 DNA sequence: TGTGCCAGCAGCCAGGGGGCCAATCCCACAGATACGCAGTATTTT.

This clonotype occurred a few times. The gene calls are TRBV5-5 and TRBJ1-2, with D uncertain. V lost 1 base and J 0 bases, leaving 7 bases between the germline ends. Germline V gives CDR1 SGHKS, CDR2 YYEKEE (reference sequence). The CDR3 sequence is 14 residues long. In DNA, the CDR3 is TGTGCCAGCAGCTTGAACGGCCCTAACTATGGCTACACCTTC. Protein: CASSLNGPNYGYTF.

The CDR3 is CASSSTWTAAQGYGYTF. CDR3 DNA sequence: TGTGCCAGCAGTTCCACCTGGACGGCAGCTCAGGGCTATGGCTACACCTTC. This chain uses TRBV6-5 with TRBJ1-2, with TRBD1 as a possible D gene (5 bases). The V gene lost 4 bases and the J gene lost 4 bases, with 22 bases spanning the gap. The germline gives CDR1 MNHEY, CDR2 SVGAGI. This CDR3 region has 17 residues.

This chain uses TRBV6-1 with TRBJ1-1; D call uncertain. The V and J ends lost 7 bases and 1 base respectively, with 13 bases between them. This CDR3 has 14 residues. Per germline, CDR1 MNHNS and CDR2 SASEGT. CDR3 in DNA: TGTGCCAGCAAGAACAGACTAAAGAACACTGAAGCTTTCTTT. Amino acid sequence: CASKNRLKNTEAFF.

This sequence joins TRBV6-1 and TRBJ2-1; no clear D gene. This CDR3 has 15 residues. CDR1 is MNHNS and CDR2 is SASEGT in the germline V gene. Trimming pared 6 bases from V and 0 bases from J, leaving 12 bases between. The CDR3 DNA sequence: TGTGCCAGCAGCTCACACTATAGCTCCTACAATGAGCAGTTCTTC. Protein: CASSSHYSSYNEQFF.

The chain employs TRBV29-1 and TRBJ2-5; 10 positions match TRBD1. The CDR3 has 13 amino acids. V was clipped by 6 bases and J by 5 bases; unmatched bases: 6. Per germline, CDR1 SQVTM and CDR2 ANQGSEA. As DNA, the CDR3 is TGCAGCGTAGGGGACAGGGGAGAGGAGACCCAGTACTTC. This encodes CSVGDRGEETQYF.

Comments on this clonotype: Just one base apart from a much larger clone, this may be a read error. The chain recombines TRBV7-9 with TRBJ1-4, with D unresolved. Trimming removed 0 bases at V and 8 bases at J, with 7 bases between. The CDR3 totals 13 residues. Germline CDR1 and CDR2: SEHNR and FQNEAQ (reference sequence). The CDR3 nucleotides read TGTGCCAGCAGCTTAGCCTCGGAGGAAAAACTGTTTTTT. It codes for CASSLASEEKLFF. The whole variable domain, remainder taken from reference TRBV7-9 and TRBJ1-4, is DTGVSQNPRHKITKRGQNVTFRCDPISEHNRLYWYRQTLGQGPEFLTYFQNEAQLEKSRLLSDRFSAERPKGSFSTLEIQRTEQGDSAMYLCASSLASEEKLFFGSGTQLSVL.

In this sample, this clonotype turned up a few times. This chain joins TRBV5-4 and TRBJ1-2; TRBD1 is a possible D gene (5 bases). The CDR3 spans 14 residues. The germline gives CDR1 SGHNT, CDR2 YYREEE (reference sequence). V lost 3 bases and J 3 bases, leaving 12 bases between the germline ends. CDR3 DNA sequence: TGTGCCAGCAGCTGGTCGGACACTGACTATGGCTACACCTTC. Translated, it gives CASSWSDTDYGYTF.

The CDR3, as DNA: TGTGCCCTAACCCGGCAGGGCGAGTACAATGAGCAGTTCTTC. Translation gives CALTRQGEYNEQFF. This chain links TRBV7-8 with TRBJ2-1; possibly TRBD1 for D (5 bases). Germline V gene sequence: CDR1 SGHVS, CDR2 FQNEAQ. The CDR3 loop spans 14 amino acids. V lost 11 bases to trimming and J lost 4 bases, with 18 bases between them.

The chain is built from TRBV6-5 and TRBJ1-1; D is unclear. Germline V CDR1 and CDR2: MNHEY, SVGAGI. The CDR3 extends over 15 amino acids. The V gene lost 2 bases and the J gene lost 0 bases, with 10 bases spanning the gap. DNA of the CDR3: TGTGCCAGCAGTTACACCCCTACAGTGAACACTGAAGCTTTCTTT. Translation gives CASSYTPTVNTEAFF.

This clonotype was counted between two and nine times. The J gene is TRBJ2-7, the V gene TRBV6-1; 11 nucleotides line up with TRBD2. Germline assignment: CDR1 MNHNS and CDR2 SASEGT. J gave up 2 bases and V 6 bases, and 3 bases lay outside the gene matches. CDR3 length: 14 residues. The CDR3 reads CASRTSGTPYEQYF. The CDR3 nucleotides are TGTGCCAGCAGGACTAGCGGGACCCCCTACGAGCAGTACTTC.

The J gene is TRBJ2-1, the V gene TRBV20-1, with 13 positions matching TRBD2. Germline V CDR1 and CDR2: DFQATT, SNEGSKA (reference sequence). This CDR3 is built from 16 residues. With 6 bases clipped from V and 7 bases from J, the junction kept 12 bases outside the gene matches. Here the CDR3 DNA reads TGCAGTGCCCGGACTAGCGGGAGACTGGGGTATAATGAGCAGTTCTTC. It codes for CSARTSGRLGYNEQFF.

This chain connects TRBV6-5 to TRBJ2-7; D is perhaps TRBD1 (7 bases). This CDR3 is built from 14 residues. Trimming took off 3 bases at V and 5 bases at J, with 14 bases between the two ends. Looked up from germline, CDR1 is MNHEY and CDR2 is SVGAGI. The CDR3 here is CASSYQGGGNEQYF. CDR3 DNA: TGTGCCAGCAGTTATCAAGGGGGCGGGAACGAGCAGTACTTC.

The rearrangement joins TRBV7-9 to TRBJ2-1, with 8 nucleotides matching TRBD2. Trimming took 5 bases from V and 5 from J; bases not matched to a gene: 8. CDR3 length: 15 amino acids. Germline-derived CDR1 and CDR2 are SEHNR and FQNEAQ (reference sequence). This chain's CDR3 is CASSRILAGNNEQFF. The CDR3 DNA reads TGTGCCAGCAGCAGGATCCTAGCGGGCAACAATGAGCAGTTCTTC.

The rearrangement links TRBV7-9 to TRBJ2-7; TRBD1 matches 7 bases. Germline CDR1 is SEHNR and CDR2 is FQNEAQ (reference sequence). After removal of 0 bases from V and 5 bases from J, the junction contained 7 bases not matched to a gene. This CDR3 contains 15 residues. The CDR3 bases are TGTGCCAGCAGCTTAGCCAAGACAGGGAACAACGAGCAGTACTTC. Protein sequence: CASSLAKTGNNEQYF.

The chain links TRBV7-9 to TRBJ2-7; D unresolved. V was cut by 1 base and J by 7 bases, with 8 bases left in between. The CDR3 runs 12 residues. Germline-derived CDR1 and CDR2 are SEHNR and FQNEAQ (reference sequence). CDR3 amino acids: CASSLVNREQYF. As DNA, the CDR3 is TGTGCCAGCAGCTTAGTCAACCGGGAGCAGTACTTC.

The chain links TRBV7-9 to TRBJ1-2; D perhaps matches TRBD1 (5 bases). V was cut by 5 bases and J by 7 bases, with 17 bases left in between. CDR1 is SEHNR and CDR2 is FQNEAQ in the germline V gene (reference sequence). This CDR3 region has 14 residues. CDR3 nucleotides: TGTGCCAGCAGCCTTGGAAAGGGGCGAGTTGGCTACACCTTC. Translation: CASSLGKGRVGYTF. Full variable domain (outside the CDR3, taken from reference TRBV7-9 and TRBJ1-2): DTGVSQNPRHKITKRGQNVTFRCDPISEHNRLYWYRQTLGQGPEFLTYFQNEAQLEKSRLLSDRFSAERPKGSFSTLEIQRTEQGDSAMYLCASSLGKGRVGYTFGSGTRLTVV.

This clonotype occurred a few times. The chain couples TRBV20-1 to TRBJ2-1, with 10 bases aligning to TRBD2. The germline gives CDR1 DFQATT, CDR2 SNEGSKA (reference sequence). The V segment lost 3 bases and the J segment 9 bases; nucleotides outside the gene matches: 14. CDR3 length equals 16 residues. The CDR3 DNA follows: TGCAGTGCTAGGAGTTTTCTAGCGGGAGCGTTTTCTGAGCAGTTCTTC. This codes for CSARSFLAGAFSEQFF.

This clonotype was seen more than once but under ten times. A read error may produce the germline difference seen at one junction end. This chain joins TRBV2 and TRBJ2-1, with TRBD2 matching over 8 bases. Germline values: CDR1 SNHLY, CDR2 FYNNEI. The CDR3 length is 13 residues. The CDR3 is CASSDPWTSHLGF. The CDR3 DNA reads as TGTGCCAGCAGTGACCCTTGGACTAGCCACTTAGGGTTC.

The chain employs TRBV18 and TRBJ1-5; 7 bases are shared with TRBD1. The ends lost 3 bases at V and 0 bases at J; junction bases unmatched: 2. Germline V lookup: CDR1 KGHSH, CDR2 LQKENI. The CDR3 is made up of 15 amino acids. CDR3 sequence: CASSPGTDSNQPQHF. The CDR3 bases are TGTGCCAGCTCACCCGGGACAGATAGCAATCAGCCCCAGCATTTT.

This clonotype turned up a few times. The V gene is TRBV7-9, the J gene TRBJ2-1; the D gene is possibly TRBD1 (6 bases). Trimming took off 5 bases at V and 6 bases at J, with 20 bases between the two ends. This CDR3 spans 16 amino acids. Germline CDR1 is SEHNR and CDR2 is FQNEAQ (reference sequence). The CDR3: CASSHLATQGGNEQFF. The DNA for the CDR3 is TGTGCCAGCAGCCATCTTGCAACACAAGGGGGCAATGAGCAGTTCTTC.